A single sample is the source of the 8 T cell receptor beta chains below, sequenced in a study of T cell responses to AZD1222 COVID-19 vaccine. Only in-frame clones appear in the TCRdb table, and some are missing; sequencing was by immunoSEQ multiplex PCR. Here the sample spans about 120,000 clones, around 87% being singletons. This specimen consisted of peripheral blood, obtained 28 days after the second AZD1222 dose. These receptors originate from an adult who received the AZD1222 COVID-19 vaccine.

This clone came up a few times. The genes are TRBV7-2 and TRBJ2-2; tentatively, D is TRBD1 (5 bases). Deletions cut 5 bases from V and 1 base from J, with 14 bases between. The CDR3 spans 16 residues. Germline CDR1 and CDR2: SGHTA and FQGNSA. CDR3 sequence: CASSHYRTMNTGELFF. In DNA, the CDR3 is TGTGCCAGCAGCCACTACAGGACGATGAACACCGGGGAGCTGTTTTTT.

In this sample, this clone turned up once. The gene calls are TRBV5-4 and TRBJ2-1; tentatively, D is TRBD2 (5 bases). This CDR3 region has 16 residues. With 0 bases removed from V and 0 bases from J, the gap between germline ends came to 10 bases. Germline V gene lookup returns CDR1 SGHNT and CDR2 YYREEE (reference sequence). DNA of the CDR3: TGTGCCAGCAGCTTGGGAGGGTTCTCCTCCTACAATGAGCAGTTCTTC. It translates to CASSLGGFSSYNEQFF.

The chain links TRBV5-1 to TRBJ2-7, with a weak D call TRBD1 (5 bases). V lost 6 bases, J lost 2 bases, and 15 bases lay in between. The CDR3 has 14 residues. Germline V gene data show CDR1 as SGHRS and CDR2 as YFSETQ. CDR3 region: CASTPRAGTYEQYF. The CDR3 nucleotides are TGCGCCAGCACCCCCAGGGCAGGGACCTACGAGCAGTACTTC.

The chain combines TRBV6-1 with TRBJ1-1; 11 bases fit TRBD1. From germline, CDR1 is MNHNS and CDR2 SASEGT. CDR3 length: 13 residues. V dropped 11 bases and J dropped 5; count of bases not matched to a gene: 7. CDR3 loop: CAGRGTGGTEAFF. In nucleotides, the CDR3 is TGTGCCGGTCGTGGGACAGGGGGGACTGAAGCTTTCTTT.

The chain carries TRBV18 and TRBJ1-2, with 7 bases identical to TRBD1. Germline CDR1 and CDR2: KGHSH and LQKENI. The V segment lost 3 bases and the J segment 2 bases; nucleotides outside the gene matches: 9. The CDR3 length is 16 residues. The CDR3 sequence: CASSPQGVRANYGYTF. The CDR3 nucleotides read TGTGCCAGCTCACCGCAGGGGGTGAGGGCCAACTATGGCTACACCTTC. Supplemented by reference TRBV18 and TRBJ1-2, the full variable domain reads NAGVMQNPRHLVRRRGQEARLRCSPMKGHSHVYWYRQLPEEGLKFMVYLQKENIIDESGMPKERFSAEFPKEGPSILRIQQVVRGDSAAYFCASSPQGVRANYGYTFGSGTRLTVV.

This chain links TRBV7-2 with TRBJ1-2; TRBD1 matches at 10 bases. V dropped 4 bases and J dropped 8; count of bases not matched to a gene: 4. Germline V gene lookup returns CDR1 SGHTA and CDR2 FQGNSA. This CDR3 has 13 amino acids. The CDR3 protein is CASSSRTGGGYTF. Here the CDR3 DNA reads TGTGCCAGCAGCTCTCGGACAGGGGGAGGCTACACCTTC. The variable domain in full, with the rest retrieved from reference TRBV7-2 and TRBJ1-2, is GAGVSQSPSNKVTEKGKDVELRCDPISGHTALYWYRQSLGQGLEFLIYFQGNSAPDKSGLPSDRFSAERTGGSVSTLTIQRTQQEDSAVYLCASSSRTGGGYTFGSGTRLTVV.

This clone was picked up one time. The J gene is TRBJ2-1, the V gene TRBV7-9; D is undetermined. Germline V gene data show CDR1 as SEHNR and CDR2 as FQNEAQ (reference sequence). Trimming took off 5 bases at V and 0 bases at J, with 11 bases between the two ends. The CDR3 extends over 15 amino acids. CDR3 DNA sequence: TGTGCCAGCAGCCCGAGTCTCCTCTCCTACAATGAGCAGTTCTTC. This translates into CASSPSLLSYNEQFF.

CDR3 amino acids: CSVEDGTTRLFGYTF. CDR3 in DNA: TGCAGCGTTGAAGACGGGACAACCCGACTGTTTGGCTACACCTTC. The chain employs TRBV29-1 and TRBJ1-2; tentative D call: TRBD1 (6 bases). CDR3 length: 15 residues. CDR1 and CDR2 (germline): SQVTM, ANQGSEA. V lost 0 bases to trimming and J lost 7 bases, with 18 bases between them.